Each of the 6 T cell receptor beta chains below was sequenced from the same sample in a study of T cells after yellow fever vaccination. TCRdb passed the 5' RACE reads through MiXCR, listing each CDR3 protein once. Of 300,000 to 400,000 distinct CDR3 sequences listed, roughly 8.7% are singletons. The source material was PBMCs, sampled on the day of the first yellow fever vaccination. All receptors derive from a man aged 18 to 29 who received the YFV17D yellow fever vaccine.

The chain uses TRBV24-1 and TRBJ2-1, with TRBD2 as a possible D gene (6 bases). In germline, CDR1 is KGHDR, CDR2 SFDVKD. The V gene lost 9 bases and the J gene lost 0 bases, with 17 bases spanning the gap. This CDR3 has 16 amino acids. The CDR3 protein is CATSIARGSSYNEQFF. CDR3 coding DNA: TGTGCCACCTCAATTGCCCGGGGGAGCTCCTACAATGAGCAGTTCTTC.

The chain uses TRBV6-1 and TRBJ1-2; unclear D gene. The germline V gene has CDR1 MNHNS and CDR2 SASEGT. With 6 bases removed from V and 4 bases from J, the gap between germline ends came to 12 bases. The CDR3 extends over 13 amino acids. CDR3 bases: TGTGCCAGCAGCCTACAGATTTTCTATGGCTACACCTTC. Translation gives CASSLQIFYGYTF.

This clonotype came up many times. This chain joins TRBV6-5 and TRBJ2-5, with TRBD2 as a possible D gene (6 bases). The CDR3 contains 14 residues. The V gene lost 4 bases and the J gene lost 2 bases, with 11 bases spanning the gap. The germline V gene has CDR1 MNHEY and CDR2 SVGAGI. The CDR3 region is CASSSDGGQETQYF. CDR3 nucleotide sequence: TGTGCCAGCAGTTCTGACGGGGGACAAGAGACCCAGTACTTC.

The V gene is TRBV6-2 or TRBV6-3, the J gene TRBJ1-1, with 8 bases aligning to TRBD1. J lost 5 bases, V lost 2 bases, and 4 bases had no gene match. Germline V gives CDR1 MNHEY, CDR2 SVGEGT. This CDR3 is 14 amino acids long. CDR3 in DNA: TGTGCCAGCAGTTACCGGACAGGGTGGACTGAAGCTTTCTTT. Protein product: CASSYRTGWTEAFF.

This clonotype was detected many times. This chain joins TRBV20-1 and TRBJ1-6; no clear D gene. V was shortened by 5 bases and J by 10 bases, with 18 bases between the two germline ends. Germline lookup yields CDR1 DFQATT and CDR2 SNEGSKA (reference sequence). This CDR3 region has 14 residues. The CDR3 region is CSAHPRAADSPLHF. The CDR3, as DNA: TGCAGTGCTCATCCGAGAGCCGCCGACTCACCCCTCCACTTT.

This clonotype was seen a handful of times. The chain uses TRBV20-1 and TRBJ2-5; TRBD2 is a possible D gene (5 bases). The CDR3 runs 14 residues. The germline gives CDR1 DFQATT, CDR2 SNEGSKA (reference sequence). With 5 bases removed from V and 3 bases from J, the gap between germline ends came to 16 bases. CDR3 loop: CSARAPMREETQYF. DNA of the CDR3: TGCAGTGCTCGGGCCCCGATGCGGGAAGAGACCCAGTACTTC.